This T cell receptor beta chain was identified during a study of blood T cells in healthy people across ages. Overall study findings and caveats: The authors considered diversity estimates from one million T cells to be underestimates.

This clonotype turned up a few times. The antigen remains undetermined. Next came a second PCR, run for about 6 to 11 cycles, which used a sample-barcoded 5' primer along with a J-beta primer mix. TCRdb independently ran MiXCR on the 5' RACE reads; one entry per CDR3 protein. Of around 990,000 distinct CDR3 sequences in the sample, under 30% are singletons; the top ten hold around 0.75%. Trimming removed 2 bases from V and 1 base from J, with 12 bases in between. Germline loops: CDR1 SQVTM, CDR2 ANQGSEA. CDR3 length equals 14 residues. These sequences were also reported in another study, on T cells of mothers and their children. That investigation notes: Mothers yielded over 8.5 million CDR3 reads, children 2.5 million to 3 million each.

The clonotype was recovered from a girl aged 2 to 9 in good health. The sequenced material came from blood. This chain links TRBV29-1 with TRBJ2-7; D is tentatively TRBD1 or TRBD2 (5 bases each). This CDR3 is CSVEKAEGSYEQYF. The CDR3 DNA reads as TGCAGCGTTGAAAAGGCCGAGGGGTCCTACGAGCAGTACTTC.